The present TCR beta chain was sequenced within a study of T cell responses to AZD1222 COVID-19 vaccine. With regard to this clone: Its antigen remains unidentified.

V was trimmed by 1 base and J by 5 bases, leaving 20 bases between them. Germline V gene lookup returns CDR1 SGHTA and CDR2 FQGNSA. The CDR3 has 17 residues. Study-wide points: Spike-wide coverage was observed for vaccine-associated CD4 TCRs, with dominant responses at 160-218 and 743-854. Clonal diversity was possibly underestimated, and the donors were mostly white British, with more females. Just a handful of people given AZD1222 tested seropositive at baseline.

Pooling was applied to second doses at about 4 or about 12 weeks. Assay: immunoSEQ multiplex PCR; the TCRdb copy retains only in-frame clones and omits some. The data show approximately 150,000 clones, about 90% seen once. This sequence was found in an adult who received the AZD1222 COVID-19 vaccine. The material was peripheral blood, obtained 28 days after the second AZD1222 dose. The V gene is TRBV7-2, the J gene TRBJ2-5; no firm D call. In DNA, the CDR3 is TGTGCCAGCAGCTTAGTGGCTACCCCGCGCGGTAGTGAGACCCAGTACTTC. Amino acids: CASSLVATPRGSETQYF.